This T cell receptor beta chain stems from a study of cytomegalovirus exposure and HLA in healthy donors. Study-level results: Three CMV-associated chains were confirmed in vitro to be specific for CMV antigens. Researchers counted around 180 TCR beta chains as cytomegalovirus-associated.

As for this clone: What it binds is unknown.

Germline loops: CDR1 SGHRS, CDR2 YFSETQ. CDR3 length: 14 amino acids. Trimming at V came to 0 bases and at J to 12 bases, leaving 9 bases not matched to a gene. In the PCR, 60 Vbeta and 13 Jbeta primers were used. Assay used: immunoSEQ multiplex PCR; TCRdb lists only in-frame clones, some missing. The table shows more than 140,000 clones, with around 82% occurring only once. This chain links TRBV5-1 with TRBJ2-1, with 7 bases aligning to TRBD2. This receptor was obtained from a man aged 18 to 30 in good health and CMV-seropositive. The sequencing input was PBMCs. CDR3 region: CASSLVAGEGRQFF. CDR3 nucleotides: TGCGCCAGCAGCTTGGTGGCCGGGGAGGGGAGGCAGTTCTTC.